These 29 T cell receptor beta chains were all obtained from the same sample, sequenced in a study of blood T cell repertoires in COVID-19. The data were produced by immunoSEQ multiplex PCR, yet TCRdb's version contains in-frame clones alone and is incomplete. The table has over 110,000 clones, around 72% seen once. Sequences were obtained from peripheral blood. Source of these receptors: a woman in her sixties with acute or convalescent COVID-19.

As to this clone: This likely comes from a read error, as the CDR3 has no conserved phenylalanine or tryptophan at its end. The limits of the CDR3 on the DNA are not certain, so only TCRdb's listed CDR3 is given. This sequence joins TRBV11-2 and TRBJ2-3; the D call in the table, TRBD2, was not verified against the DNA. A total of 12 residues make up the CDR3, ends included. Germline CDR1 SGHAT, CDR2 FQNNGV. The CDR3 reads CASSRAGTSGSY.

J is TRBJ2-7 and V is TRBV5-5, with D possibly TRBD2 on 5 matching bases. This CDR3 is 12 amino acids long. V lost 4 bases and J 3 bases, leaving 8 bases between the germline ends. Germline values: CDR1 SGHKS, CDR2 YYEKEE (reference sequence). For the CDR3, the DNA is TGTGCCAGCAGCCAAACTAGCTACGAGCAGTACTTC. Translation: CASSQTSYEQYF. The full variable domain, rest sourced from reference TRBV5-5 and TRBJ2-7, is DAGVTQSPTHLIKTRGQQVTLRCSPISGHKSVSWYQQVLGQGPQFIFQYYEKEERGRGNFPDRFSARQFPNYSSELNVNALLLGDSALYLCASSQTSYEQYFGPGTRLTVT.

This clone showed up just once. The V call is TRBV5-4, the J call TRBJ1-6; no clear D gene. Looked up from germline, CDR1 is SGHNT and CDR2 is YYREEE (reference sequence). Trimming shortened V by 4 bases and J by 10 bases, and 12 bases separated the two germline ends. CDR3 size: 13 residues. The CDR3 nucleotides are TGTGCCAGCAGCCTGATTGGAGGGTCACCCCTCCACTTT. Protein: CASSLIGGSPLHF.

V usage is TRBV3-1 (or the pseudogene TRBV3-2) and J usage is TRBJ1-3, with D possibly matching TRBD1 (6 bases). CDR1 is LGHDT and CDR2 is YNNKEL in the germline V gene (reference sequence). The V and J ends lost 4 bases and 2 bases respectively, with 12 bases between them. The CDR3 runs to 15 residues. CDR3 loop: CASSPTGNAGNTIYF. CDR3 bases: TGTGCCAGCAGCCCGACAGGCAACGCTGGAAACACCATATATTTT.

This chain connects TRBV7-2 to TRBJ2-5; 9 bases are shared with TRBD1. This CDR3 comprises 14 residues. J gave up 5 bases and V 4 bases, and 5 bases lay outside the gene matches. CDR1 is SGHTA and CDR2 is FQGNSA in the germline V gene. This CDR3 is CASSYGTGYETQYF. CDR3 coding DNA: TGTGCCAGCAGCTACGGGACAGGGTACGAGACCCAGTACTTC.

This rearrangement joins TRBV25-1 to TRBJ1-4; possibly TRBD1 for D (5 bases). The CDR3 runs to 13 residues. Germline assignment: CDR1 MGHDK and CDR2 SYGVNS. Trimming took off 10 bases at V and 7 bases at J, with 16 bases between the two ends. The CDR3 DNA follows: TGTGCCACCTCACCTAGGGGAGGTGAAAAACTGTTTTTT. Its translation: CATSPRGGEKLFF.

The V gene is TRBV5-1, the J gene TRBJ1-6; 7 bases are a match to TRBD1. V lost 4 bases and J lost 8; bases outside the gene matches: 6. The germline V gene has CDR1 SGHRS and CDR2 YFSETQ. The CDR3 consists of 14 residues. The CDR3 spells CASSPGQRYSPLHF. The CDR3, as DNA: TGCGCCAGCAGCCCGGGACAGAGATATTCACCCCTCCACTTT. Variable domain in full (rest from reference TRBV5-1 and TRBJ1-6): KAGVTQTPRYLIKTRGQQVTLSCSPISGHRSVSWYQQTPGQGLQFLFEYFSETQRNKGNFPGRFSGRQFSNSRSEMNVSTLELGDSALYLCASSPGQRYSPLHFGNGTRLTVT.

This clone appeared a single time. The chain joins TRBV5-1 to TRBJ2-2, with 8 bases identical to TRBD2. Per germline, CDR1 SGHRS and CDR2 YFSETQ. V shed 2 bases, J shed 4 bases, and the junction held 7 bases outside the gene matches. The CDR3 is 16 residues long. This CDR3 reads CASSFSSGRGTGELFF. The CDR3 DNA follows: TGCGCCAGCAGCTTCTCGAGCGGGAGAGGCACCGGGGAGCTGTTTTTT.

The chain has TRBV27 and TRBJ2-7; 12 bases are shared with TRBD1. V dropped 6 bases and J dropped 5; count of bases not matched to a gene: 8. Germline V gene lookup returns CDR1 MNHEY and CDR2 SMNVEV (reference sequence). This CDR3 region has 15 residues. The DNA of the CDR3 is TGTGCCAGCAGGGGAGGGGGACAGGGGGCCCACGAGCAGTACTTC. As protein: CASRGGGQGAHEQYF.

CDR3 residues: CASSSVTWRPQNGYTF. The CDR3 DNA reads TGTGCCAGCAGCTCAGTGACTTGGAGACCGCAAAATGGCTACACCTTC. The chain has TRBV7-9 and TRBJ1-2; D gene ambiguous. This CDR3 spans 16 amino acids. With 4 bases removed from V and 6 bases from J, the gap between germline ends came to 21 bases. Germline values: CDR1 SEHNR, CDR2 FQNEAQ (reference sequence).

This sequence joins TRBV11-3 and TRBJ1-3, with 7 bases identical to TRBD1. The CDR3 has 14 amino acids. Germline CDR1 and CDR2: SGHNT and YENEEA. Losses at the gene ends were 5 bases for V and 2 bases for J; bases not matched to a gene: 3. In DNA form, the CDR3 reads TGTGCCAGCAGCCCTGGGACAGCTGGAAACACCATATATTTT. This gives the protein CASSPGTAGNTIYF.

This clone has more than one count but fewer than ten. The V and J genes are TRBV19 and TRBJ1-5; 7 bases fit TRBD1. The length of the CDR3 is 13 residues. V lost 8 bases and J lost 3; bases outside the gene matches: 4. CDR1 and CDR2 (germline): LNHDA, SQIVND (reference sequence). This CDR3 is CASEGQINQPQHF. The DNA for the CDR3 is TGTGCCAGTGAGGGACAGATCAATCAGCCCCAGCATTTT.

The chain couples TRBV2 to TRBJ2-7; perhaps TRBD2 as D (6 bases). CDR1 SNHLY and CDR2 FYNNEI come from the germline V gene. V was pared by 5 bases and J by 0 bases, with 8 bases between. The CDR3 sequence is 13 residues long. The CDR3 is CASSPDYSYEQYF. The CDR3, as DNA: TGTGCCAGCAGTCCGGACTACTCCTACGAGCAGTACTTC. Drawing the rest from reference TRBV2 and TRBJ2-7, the complete variable domain is EPEVTQTPSHQVTQMGQEVILRCVPISNHLYFYWYRQILGQKVEFLVSFYNNEISEKSEIFDDQFSVERPDGSNFTLKIRSTKLEDSAMYFCASSPDYSYEQYFGPGTRLTVT.

The chain employs TRBV18 and TRBJ2-3, with D possibly TRBD1 on 6 matching bases. Trimming took 2 bases from V and 6 from J, leaving 9 bases between them. The CDR3 extends over 13 amino acids. In germline, CDR1 is KGHSH, CDR2 LQKENI. CDR3 amino acids: CASSPEGDDTQYF. CDR3 DNA: TGTGCCAGCTCACCAGAGGGGGATGATACGCAGTATTTT.

The chain combines TRBV5-4 with TRBJ2-1; D may be TRBD1 (6 bases). Trimming cost V 2 bases and J 7 bases, with 16 bases left between them. The CDR3 extends over 15 amino acids. Germline CDR1 SGHNT, CDR2 YYREEE (reference sequence). DNA of the CDR3: TGTGCCAGCAGCTTTGGAGGATGGACAGTAAATGAGCAGTTCTTC. Protein product: CASSFGGWTVNEQFF. Full variable domain (remainder filled in from reference TRBV5-4 and TRBJ2-1): ETGVTQSPTHLIKTRGQQVTLRCSSQSGHNTVSWYQQALGQGPQFIFQYYREEENGRGNFPPRFSGLQFPNYSSELNVNALELDDSALYLCASSFGGWTVNEQFFGPGTRLTVL.

V gene TRBV24-1 combines with J gene TRBJ1-2, with 8 bases lining up with TRBD1. Per the germline V gene, CDR1 is KGHDR and CDR2 is SFDVKD. J was trimmed by 8 bases and V by 5 bases; bases with no gene match: 9. CDR3 size: 14 residues. The CDR3 is CATSGYGQGGGYTF. CDR3 nucleotides: TGTGCCACCAGTGGCTATGGACAGGGTGGAGGCTACACCTTC.

This clone showed up just once. V is TRBV6-5 and J is TRBJ1-2; possible D gene TRBD1, 6 bases. The V gene lost 2 bases and the J gene lost 8 bases, with 15 bases spanning the gap. Germline CDR1 and CDR2: MNHEY and SVGAGI. This CDR3 contains 14 residues. CDR3 amino acids: CASSYNKGVGGYTF. In DNA, the CDR3 is TGTGCCAGCAGTTACAATAAGGGGGTAGGGGGCTACACCTTC.

This clone was counted once. The chain carries TRBV5-1 and TRBJ2-2; 9 bases are shared with TRBD1. This CDR3 contains 13 residues. CDR1 SGHRS and CDR2 YFSETQ come from the germline V gene. With 5 bases clipped from V and 7 bases from J, the junction kept 3 bases outside the gene matches. The CDR3 coding sequence is TGCGCCAGCAGGTGGACAGGGGACGGGGAGCTGTTTTTT. The encoded protein is CASRWTGDGELFF.

The chain recombines TRBV25-1 with TRBJ1-1; D is possibly TRBD1 (5 bases). Trimming cost V 7 bases and J 4 bases, with 19 bases left between them. Germline CDR1 MGHDK, CDR2 SYGVNS. The CDR3 is 15 residues long. DNA of the CDR3: TGTGCCAGCACTAGACAGAAAGGGGTTGTCACTGAAGCTTTCTTT. Residues: CASTRQKGVVTEAFF.

This clone was found once. This chain connects TRBV10-3 to TRBJ2-5; 15 nucleotides match TRBD2. Germline CDR1 ENHRY, CDR2 SYGVKD. This CDR3 is built from 18 residues. V trimming: 3 bases; J trimming: 2 bases; junction bases outside the gene matches: 7. CDR3 DNA: TGTGCCATCAGTGACCGGACTAGCGGGAGGGTGGGGCAAGAGACCCAGTACTTC. Translating it yields CAISDRTSGRVGQETQYF.

The chain joins TRBV29-1 to TRBJ1-2; 11 bases match TRBD1. Germline V gene data show CDR1 as SQVTM and CDR2 as ANQGSEA. The trim removed 7 bases at V and 5 bases at J, leaving 18 bases unmatched. The CDR3 sequence is 17 residues long. CDR3 DNA sequence: TGCAGCGCGCAGAGACTGTCTCCGGGACAGGGGGTTTATGGCTACACCTTC. It yields the protein CSAQRLSPGQGVYGYTF.

The chain employs TRBV11-2 and TRBJ2-1, with 7 bases aligning to TRBD1. With 5 bases clipped from V and 6 bases from J, the junction kept 1 base outside the gene matches. The CDR3 is 12 residues long. Germline CDR1 SGHAT, CDR2 FQNNGV. The CDR3 loop reads CASSHRGNEQFF. The CDR3, as DNA: TGTGCCAGCAGCCACAGGGGCAATGAGCAGTTCTTC.

V gene TRBV4-1 combines with J gene TRBJ2-7; 7 nucleotides agree with TRBD2. Per the germline V gene, CDR1 is MGHRA and CDR2 is YSYEKL. J gave up 7 bases and V 0 bases, and 12 bases lay outside the gene matches. CDR3 length equals 16 residues. The CDR3 coding sequence is TGCGCCAGCAGCCAAGATCGGGATAGCTGGGGAGGGGAGCAGTACTTC. It encodes CASSQDRDSWGGEQYF.

A single count supports this clone. V is TRBV5-1 and J is TRBJ1-1; D gene ambiguous. There are 12 residues in the CDR3. Germline V gene sequence: CDR1 SGHRS, CDR2 YFSETQ. Trimming cost V 2 bases and J 6 bases, with 8 bases left between them. CDR3 nucleotides: TGCGCCAGCAGCTTATTGGGCCCTGAAGCTTTCTTT. Translation: CASSLLGPEAFF.

This clone was detected once. The chain is built from TRBV4-1 and TRBJ2-5; D perhaps matches TRBD2 (5 bases). Germline values: CDR1 MGHRA, CDR2 YSYEKL. The CDR3 is 14 amino acids. Trimming left V 1 base short and J 1 base short, with 7 bases between. CDR3 residues: CASSQGTFQETQYF. CDR3 in DNA: TGCGCCAGCAGCCAAGGGACTTTCCAAGAGACCCAGTACTTC.

The chain carries TRBV27 and TRBJ1-6; 11 bases line up with TRBD1. The length of the CDR3 is 15 residues. Germline V lookup: CDR1 MNHEY, CDR2 SMNVEV (reference sequence). The V segment lost 6 bases and the J segment 8 bases; nucleotides outside the gene matches: 6. CDR3 in amino acids: CASSPDRGPYSPLHF. The CDR3 DNA sequence: TGTGCCAGCAGCCCGGACAGGGGGCCTTATTCACCCCTCCACTTT.

The CDR3 bases are TGTGCCAGCAGTTCCAGGGGATCACCCCTCCACTTT. Translation gives CASSSRGSPLHF. The chain has TRBV3-1 (or the pseudogene TRBV3-2) and TRBJ1-6; possibly TRBD1 for D (6 bases). CDR1 is LGHDT and CDR2 is YNNKEL in the germline V gene (reference sequence). V was shortened by 6 bases and J by 10 bases, with 10 bases between the two germline ends. This CDR3 region has 12 residues.

The CDR3 protein is CASSLQGSSNYGYTF. In nucleotides, the CDR3 is TGTGCCAGCAGCTTACAGGGGTCTTCTAACTATGGCTACACCTTC. This sequence joins TRBV6-5 and TRBJ1-2; the match to TRBD1 covers 7 bases. With 6 bases clipped from V and 0 bases from J, the junction kept 7 bases outside the gene matches. CDR3 size: 15 residues. The germline V gene encodes CDR1 MNHEY and CDR2 SVGAGI.

V and J are TRBV11-2 and TRBJ1-4; tentative D call: TRBD1 (6 bases). From germline, CDR1 is SGHAT and CDR2 FQNNGV. This CDR3 region has 14 residues. The V and J ends lost 2 bases and 11 bases respectively, with 15 bases between them. Written as DNA, the CDR3 is TGTGCCAGCAGCTTAACCCTCGACAGGTTCAAACTGTTTTTT. Amino acids: CASSLTLDRFKLFF.